This T cell receptor (beta chain) emerged from a study of OX40 agonist ivuxolimab in advanced cancers. Germline CDR1 is SGHKS and CDR2 is YYEKEE (reference sequence). This CDR3 has 12 amino acids. Trimming took 1 base from V and 8 from J, leaving 9 bases between them. Clones were read by immunoSEQ multiplex PCR, and TCRdb kept only the in-frame ones, dropping some. The sample shows about 53,000 clones, about 88% of them seen only once. This TCR was recovered from an adult with an advanced solid tumor such as melanoma, head and neck, liver or kidney cancer. The rearrangement links TRBV5-5 to TRBJ1-1; D not certain. This specimen was CD4+ or CD8+ T cells sorted from blood, taken in a trial of the OX40 agonist ivuxolimab. Here the CDR3 DNA reads TGTGCCAGCAGCTTGCTTGGCGAGGAAGCTTTCTTT. This codes for CASSLLGEEAFF.